A selection of T cell receptor beta chains follows, all from one sample in a study of CD8 T cells in Susac syndrome. In TCRdb, the immunoSEQ multiplex PCR reads were re-called with MiXCR into one record per CDR3 protein. The table includes about 190,000 distinct CDR3 sequences, around 93% detected once. The sequencing sample was made of CD8+ T cells from PBMCs. The receptors stem from a human donor with Susac syndrome. CDR3s include the opening cysteine and the closing phenylalanine or tryptophan. Each record gives: CDR3 length, J gene, clone size, V gene, D gene, CDR3 protein, CDR3 DNA. A D gene is named only where the DNA matches it firmly. Not every row has a clone size; where given, it reads once, few, many or a size class.

>15|TRBJ1-2|-|TRBV3-1|TRBD1
CASSQESGQGDGYTF
TGTGCCAGCAGCCAAGAGTCGGGACAGGGGGATGGCTACACCTTC
>15|TRBJ1-2|-|TRBV30|-
CAWSYRDLPSYGYTF
TGTGCCTGGAGTTACAGGGACCTCCCCTCCTATGGCTACACCTTC
>14|TRBJ2-7|-|TRBV5-1|TRBD1
CASTPDRAGYEQYF
TGCGCCAGCACCCCGGACAGGGCAGGGTACGAGCAGTACTTC
>14|TRBJ1-2|-|TRBV12-3/TRBV12-4|TRBD1
CASSHGTGAWGYTF
TGTGCCAGCAGTCACGGGACAGGGGCTTGGGGCTACACCTTC
>11|TRBJ2-7|few|TRBV2|-
CASSVGYEQYF
TGTGCCAGCAGTGTAGGGTACGAGCAGTACTTC
>16|TRBJ2-7|-|TRBV3-1|TRBD2
CASSQDRGLVSYEQYF
TGTGCCAGCAGCCAAGATAGGGGACTAGTATCCTACGAGCAGTACTTC
>15|TRBJ2-7|-|TRBV9|TRBD2
CASSVGTSATYEQYF
TGTGCCAGCAGCGTAGGGACTAGCGCAACCTACGAGCAGTACTTC
>15|TRBJ2-1|-|TRBV5-1|TRBD1
CASSLGQGGINEQFF
TGCGCCAGCAGCTTGGGACAGGGGGGGATCAATGAGCAGTTCTTC
>13|TRBJ2-3|once|TRBV20-1|TRBD1
CSARPGGLDTQYF
TGCAGTGCTAGACCAGGGGGTTTGGATACGCAGTATTTT
>15|TRBJ2-5|-|TRBV4-1|-
CASSHPPGPQETQYF
TGCGCCAGCAGCCATCCGCCAGGCCCCCAAGAGACCCAGTACTTC
>11|TRBJ2-1|-|TRBV12-3/TRBV12-4|-
CASSSFIEQFF
TGTGCCAGCAGTTCATTTATTGAGCAGTTCTTC
>12|TRBJ2-5|-|TRBV4-1|-
CASSQDFETQYF
TGCGCCAGCAGCCAAGATTTCGAGACCCAGTACTTC
>15|TRBJ2-1|once|TRBV25-1|-
CASSDIARELNEQFF
TGTGCCAGCAGCGACATAGCAAGGGAACTGAATGAGCAGTTCTTC
>15|TRBJ2-5|-|TRBV20-1|-
CSAQRLDSPSETQYF
TGCAGTGCCCAAAGGCTGGATTCGCCGTCAGAGACCCAGTACTTC
>16|TRBJ2-1|once|TRBV18|TRBD2
CASSPPLAGRYNEQFF
TGTGCCAGCTCACCACCTCTAGCGGGGCGTTACAATGAGCAGTTCTTC
>13|TRBJ2-5|-|TRBV9|-
CASSVGDTAGDYF
TGTGCCAGCAGCGTAGGGGACACGGCGGGAGATTACTTC
>14|TRBJ2-1|-|TRBV12-3/TRBV12-4|TRBD2
CASSFSGGYNEQFF
TGTGCCAGCAGTTTTTCGGGGGGCTACAATGAGCAGTTCTTC
>13|TRBJ2-1|-|TRBV2|-
CANTDNADNEQFF
TGTGCCAACACGGACAATGCCGACAATGAGCAGTTCTTC
>14|TRBJ2-1|-|TRBV6-5|-
CASRPPGHHNEQFF
TGTGCCAGCAGGCCTCCGGGACACCACAATGAGCAGTTCTTC
>12|TRBJ2-3|-|TRBV4-1|-
CASSRLSDTQYF
TGCGCCAGCAGCCGATTATCAGATACGCAGTATTTT
>13|TRBJ1-5|-|TRBV5-1|-
CASSLGGGMPQHF
TGCGCCAGCAGCTTGGGAGGGGGGATGCCCCAGCATTTT
>15|TRBJ2-2|-|TRBV30|-
CAWSVVGVGTGELFF
TGTGCCTGGAGTGTAGTCGGGGTTGGCACCGGGGAGCTGTTTTTT
>14|TRBJ2-7|-|TRBV4-2|TRBD1
CASSQEGQGYEQYF
TGTGCCAGCAGCCAAGAGGGACAGGGCTACGAGCAGTACTTC
>16|TRBJ2-5|-|TRBV3-1|-
CASSQTSWGLQETQYF
TGTGCCAGCAGCCAAACCTCCTGGGGTCTCCAAGAGACCCAGTACTTC
>14|TRBJ2-7|-|TRBV19|TRBD1
CASSPGTDSYEQYF
TGTGCCAGTAGCCCAGGGACAGACTCCTACGAGCAGTACTTC
>15|TRBJ2-7|-|TRBV6-5|TRBD1
CASSYSGQGIYEQYF
TGTGCCAGCAGTTACTCAGGACAGGGGATCTACGAGCAGTACTTC
>14|TRBJ1-1|-|TRBV12-3/TRBV12-4|-
CASSIHREVTEAFF
TGTGCCAGCAGTATACACAGGGAGGTCACTGAAGCTTTCTTT
>13|TRBJ2-6|-|TRBV6-5|-
CASQPSGANVLTF
TGTGCCAGCCAACCCTCTGGGGCCAACGTCCTGACTTTC
>15|TRBJ2-5|few|TRBV2|TRBD2
CASSPTSGGQETQYF
TGTGCCAGCAGTCCCACTAGCGGGGGGCAAGAGACCCAGTACTTC
>13|TRBJ1-2|-|TRBV29-1|-
CSPVEVTNYGYTF
TGCAGCCCCGTCGAAGTGACTAACTATGGCTACACCTTC
>8|TRBJ2-4|-|TRBV5-4|-
CASSHQYF
TGTGCCAGCAGCCATCAGTACTTC
>13|TRBJ1-4|-|TRBV4-1|-
CASSQTQAGKLFF
TGCGCCAGCAGCCAGACACAGGCCGGAAAACTGTTTTTT
>15|TRBJ2-5|-|TRBV7-9|-
CASSSFSDGQETQYF
TGTGCCAGCAGCTCCTTCTCGGACGGCCAAGAGACCCAGTACTTC
>15|TRBJ2-1|-|TRBV10-3|TRBD2
CAIRPGTSGSNEQFF
TGTGCCATCAGGCCCGGGACTAGCGGGAGTAATGAGCAGTTCTTC
>13|TRBJ1-1|-|TRBV3-1|-
CASRLKGESEAFF
TGTGCCAGCAGACTGAAAGGGGAAAGTGAAGCTTTCTTT
>15|TRBJ2-2|-|TRBV7-2|-
CASSPHLDNTGELFF
TGTGCCAGCAGCCCCCACCTCGACAACACCGGGGAGCTGTTTTTT
>16|TRBJ2-7|-|TRBV9|TRBD2
CASSEGLAGDVDEQYF
TGTGCCAGCAGCGAGGGGTTAGCGGGAGATGTCGACGAGCAGTACTTC
>16|TRBJ2-7|-|TRBV14|TRBD1
CASSQYQGVNPYEQYF
TGTGCCAGCAGCCAATACCAGGGGGTCAATCCCTACGAGCAGTACTTC
>15|TRBJ2-7|-|TRBV4-1|TRBD1
CASSLTGASSYEQYF
TGCGCCAGCAGTCTCACAGGGGCGAGCTCCTACGAGCAGTACTTC
>14|TRBJ1-2|-|TRBV6-5|-
CASSYREGLGGYTF
TGTGCCAGCAGTTACAGGGAAGGCCTGGGAGGCTACACCTTC
>14|TRBJ2-7|-|TRBV28|TRBD1
CASRDRVVDYEQYF
TGTGCCAGCAGGGACAGGGTGGTTGACTACGAGCAGTACTTC
>13|TRBJ1-2|once|TRBV12-5|-
CASGLVSGGGYTF
TGTGCTAGTGGTTTGGTATCGGGTGGTGGCTACACCTTC
>14|TRBJ2-7|few|TRBV19|TRBD1
CASRSPGQGYEQYF
TGTGCCAGTAGGTCACCGGGACAGGGCTACGAGCAGTACTTC
>13|TRBJ1-5|-|TRBV10-3|-
CAIGEGSNQPQHF
TGTGCCATAGGGGAGGGGAGCAATCAGCCCCAGCATTTT
>13|TRBJ2-1|-|TRBV12-3/TRBV12-4|-
CASGTSGDDEQFF
TGTGCCAGCGGGACTTCAGGTGACGATGAGCAGTTCTTC
>17|TRBJ2-3|-|TRBV7-3|TRBD1
CASSLSGTGGPTDTQYF
TGTGCCAGCAGCTTATCTGGGACAGGGGGACCCACAGATACGCAGTATTTT
>16|TRBJ2-3|-|TRBV5-1|TRBD2
CASSLTSGGGADTQYF
TGCGCCAGCAGCTTGACTAGCGGGGGGGGTGCAGATACGCAGTATTTT
>16|TRBJ2-5|once|TRBV18|TRBD2
CASSVSTSGGLETQYF
TGTGCCAGCTCAGTCTCGACTAGCGGGGGGTTGGAGACCCAGTACTTC
>13|TRBJ1-1|-|TRBV20-1|TRBD1
CSAQDRGVTEAFF
TGCAGTGCACAGGACAGGGGGGTCACTGAAGCTTTCTTT
>14|TRBJ2-5|-|TRBV20-1|TRBD1
CSAPPGQDPETQYF
TGCAGTGCGCCACCGGGACAGGACCCCGAGACCCAGTACTTC
>15|TRBJ2-7|-|TRBV5-1|-
CASRHMAFEPYEQYF
TGCGCCAGCCGGCATATGGCTTTCGAGCCTTACGAGCAGTACTTC
>17|TRBJ2-1|-|TRBV9|TRBD2
CASSGGLAGYSANEQFF
TGTGCCAGCAGCGGGGGACTAGCGGGATATTCGGCAAATGAGCAGTTCTTC
>19|TRBJ1-4|-|TRBV7-6|-
CASSLILSRRHSGGEKLFF
TGTGCCAGCAGCTTAATATTATCGCGGCGGCACTCCGGAGGTGAAAAACTGTTTTTT
>16|TRBJ2-3|-|TRBV28|TRBD2
CASISSGRASTDTQYF
TGTGCCAGCATCTCTAGCGGGAGGGCGAGCACAGATACGCAGTATTTT
>13|TRBJ2-6|once|TRBV7-9|-
CVVGDPGANVLTF
TGTGTCGTTGGGGATCCTGGGGCCAACGTCCTGACTTTC
>15|TRBJ2-3|-|TRBV20-1|-
CSASLSGGGADTQYF
TGCAGTGCTAGTCTGTCAGGGGGAGGTGCAGATACGCAGTATTTT
>13|TRBJ2-3|-|TRBV28|-
CASRDGWEDTQYF
TGTGCCAGCAGGGATGGATGGGAAGATACGCAGTATTTT
>14|TRBJ2-5|-|TRBV4-1|-
CASSPTSGVETQYF
TGCGCCAGCAGCCCGACGAGTGGGGTGGAGACCCAGTACTTC
>14|TRBJ2-2|-|TRBV7-3|-
CASSLGQQHLELFF
TGTGCCAGCAGCTTAGGGCAACAACACCTTGAGCTGTTTTTT
>15|TRBJ1-2|-|TRBV12-3/TRBV12-4|TRBD1
CASSETDRVVYGYTF
TGTGCCAGCAGTGAAACGGACAGGGTTGTGTATGGCTACACCTTC